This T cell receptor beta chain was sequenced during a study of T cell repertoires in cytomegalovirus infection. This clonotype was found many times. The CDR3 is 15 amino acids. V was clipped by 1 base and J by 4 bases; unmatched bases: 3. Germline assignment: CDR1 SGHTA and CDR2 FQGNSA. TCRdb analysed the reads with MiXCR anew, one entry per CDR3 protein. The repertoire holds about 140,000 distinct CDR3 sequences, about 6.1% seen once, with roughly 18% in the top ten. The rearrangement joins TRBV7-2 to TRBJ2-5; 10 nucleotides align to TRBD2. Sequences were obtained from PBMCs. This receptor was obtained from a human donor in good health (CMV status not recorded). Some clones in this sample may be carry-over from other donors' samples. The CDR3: CASSLVASGGETQYF. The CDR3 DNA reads TGTGCCAGCAGCTTAGTTGCTAGCGGGGGAGAGACCCAGTACTTC.